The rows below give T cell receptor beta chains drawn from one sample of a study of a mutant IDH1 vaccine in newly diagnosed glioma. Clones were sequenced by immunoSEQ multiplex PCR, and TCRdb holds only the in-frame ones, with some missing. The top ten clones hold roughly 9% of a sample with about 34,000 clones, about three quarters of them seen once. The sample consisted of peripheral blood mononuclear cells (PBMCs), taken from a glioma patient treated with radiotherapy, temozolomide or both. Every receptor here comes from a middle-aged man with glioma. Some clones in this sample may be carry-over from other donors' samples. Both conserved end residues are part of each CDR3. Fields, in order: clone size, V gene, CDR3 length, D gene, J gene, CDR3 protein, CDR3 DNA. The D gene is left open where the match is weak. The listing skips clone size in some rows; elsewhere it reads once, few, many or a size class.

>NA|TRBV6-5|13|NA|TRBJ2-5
CASRAPVGETQYF
TGTGCCAGCAGGGCCCCAGTCGGAGAGACCCAGTACTTC
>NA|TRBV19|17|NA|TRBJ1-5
CASSTPHGSIGNQPQHF
TGTGCCAGTAGTACTCCACATGGTAGTATAGGCAATCAGCCCCAGCATTTT
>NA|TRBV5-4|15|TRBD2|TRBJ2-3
CASSYSGRSTDTQYF
TGTGCCAGCAGCTATAGCGGGAGAAGCACAGATACGCAGTATTTT
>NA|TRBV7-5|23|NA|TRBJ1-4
CARSSLLRSGDLHLGKSNEKLFF
TGTGCCAGAAGCTCCCTCCTGCGATCTGGGGACCTTCACTTGGGGAAATCTAATGAAAAACTGTTTTTT
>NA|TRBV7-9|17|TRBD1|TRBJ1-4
CASSLGTGGATNEKLFF
TGTGCCAGCAGCTTAGGAACAGGGGGCGCGACTAATGAAAAACTGTTTTTT
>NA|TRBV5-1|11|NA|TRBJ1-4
CASSEAEKLFF
TGCGCCAGCAGCGAAGCGGAAAAACTGTTTTTT
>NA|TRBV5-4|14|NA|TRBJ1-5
CASSLAGSSQPQHF
TGTGCCAGCAGCTTGGCGGGAAGCAGTCAGCCCCAGCATTTT
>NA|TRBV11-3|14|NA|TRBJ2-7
CASSLLDTAYEQYF
TGTGCCAGCAGCTTATTAGATACGGCCTACGAGCAGTACTTC
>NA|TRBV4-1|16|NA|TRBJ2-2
CASSQAGHPNTGELFF
TGCGCCAGCAGCCAAGCCGGCCACCCGAACACCGGGGAGCTGTTTTTT
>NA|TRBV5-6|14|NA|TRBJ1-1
CASSLWGQGTEAFF
TGTGCCAGCAGCTTATGGGGGCAGGGCACTGAAGCTTTCTTT
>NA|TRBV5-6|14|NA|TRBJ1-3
CASSWRSPGNTIYF
TGTGCCAGCAGCTGGAGGAGCCCTGGAAACACCATATATTTT
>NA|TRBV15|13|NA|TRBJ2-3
CATSRAGGGTQYF
TGTGCCACCAGCAGAGCTGGAGGAGGGACGCAGTATTTT
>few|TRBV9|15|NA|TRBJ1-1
CASSVDAVPNTEAFF
TGTGCCAGCAGCGTAGATGCAGTTCCGAACACTGAAGCTTTCTTT
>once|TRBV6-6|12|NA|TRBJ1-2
CASSYSSMGYTF
TGTGCCAGCAGTTACTCCTCAATGGGCTACACCTTC
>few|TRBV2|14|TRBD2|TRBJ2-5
CASNAWGGQETQYF
TGTGCCAGCAACGCTTGGGGGGGGCAAGAGACCCAGTACTTC
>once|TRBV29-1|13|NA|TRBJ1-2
CSVGEEGAYGYTF
TGCAGCGTTGGGGAAGAGGGAGCCTATGGCTACACCTTC
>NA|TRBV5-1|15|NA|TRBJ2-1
CASSLGGGEYNEQFF
TGCGCCAGCAGCTTGGGAGGGGGGGAATACAATGAGCAGTTCTTC
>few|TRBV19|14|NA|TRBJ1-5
CASSIGGTGQPQHF
TGTGCCAGTAGTATAGGGGGCACAGGGCAGCCCCAGCATTTT
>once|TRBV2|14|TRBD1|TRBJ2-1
CASSGTGGFDEQFF
TGTGCCAGCAGCGGGACAGGGGGGTTCGATGAGCAGTTCTTC
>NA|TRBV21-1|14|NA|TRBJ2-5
CASSIEGGQETQYF
TGTGCCAGCAGCATTGAAGGGGGACAAGAGACCCAGTACTTC
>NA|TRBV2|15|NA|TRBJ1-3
CASTSAPLSGNTIYF
TGTGCCAGCACGAGTGCCCCACTCTCTGGAAACACCATATATTTT
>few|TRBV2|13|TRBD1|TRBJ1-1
CASGGQGNTEAFF
TGTGCCAGCGGCGGACAGGGGAACACTGAAGCTTTCTTT
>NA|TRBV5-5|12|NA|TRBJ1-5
CASSLFDQPQHF
TGTGCCAGCAGCTTGTTCGATCAGCCCCAGCATTTT
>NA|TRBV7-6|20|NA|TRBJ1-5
CASSEGPGTNSIYSNQPQHF
TGTGCCAGCAGCGAAGGACCAGGGACGAATAGTATTTATAGCAATCAGCCCCAGCATTTT
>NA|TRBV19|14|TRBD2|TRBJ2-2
CASSPGLSTGELFF
TGTGCCAGTAGTCCGGGACTAAGCACCGGGGAGCTGTTTTTT
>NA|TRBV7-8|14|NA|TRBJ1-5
CASSLRGGNQPQHF
TGTGCCAGCAGCTTACGGGGGGGCAATCAGCCCCAGCATTTT
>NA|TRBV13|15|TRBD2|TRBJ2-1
CASSHGTSGYNEQFF
TGTGCCAGCAGCCACGGGACTAGCGGATACAATGAGCAGTTCTTC
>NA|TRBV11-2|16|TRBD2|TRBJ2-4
CASSSARAGALYIQYF
TGTGCCAGCAGCTCAGCGAGAGCGGGAGCGTTGTACATTCAGTACTTC
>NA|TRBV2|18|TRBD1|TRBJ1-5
CASSPGTGLRSGNQPQHF
TGTGCCAGCAGTCCCGGGACAGGGTTAAGAAGTGGCAATCAGCCCCAGCATTTT
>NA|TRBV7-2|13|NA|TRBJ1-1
CASSLIEGTEAFF
TGTGCCAGCAGCCTAATTGAGGGCACTGAAGCTTTCTTT
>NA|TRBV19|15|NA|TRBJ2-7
CASSIGWLSSYEQYF
TGTGCCAGTAGTATTGGGTGGCTCAGCTCCTACGAGCAGTACTTC
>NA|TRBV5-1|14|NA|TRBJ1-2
CASSLMMTNYGYTF
TGCGCCAGCAGCTTAATGATGACTAACTATGGCTACACCTTC
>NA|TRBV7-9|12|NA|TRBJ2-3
CASTEGRDTQYF
TGTGCCAGCACCGAAGGACGGGATACGCAGTATTTT
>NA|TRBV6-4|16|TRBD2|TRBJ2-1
CASSDSITSGSFEQFF
TGTGCCAGCAGTGACTCGATTACTAGCGGGAGCTTTGAGCAGTTCTTC
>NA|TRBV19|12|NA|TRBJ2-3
CASSNSADTQYF
TGTGCCAGTAGTAATAGTGCAGATACGCAGTATTTT
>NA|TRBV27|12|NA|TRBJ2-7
CASSPNGLEQYF
TGTGCCAGCAGCCCCAACGGGCTCGAGCAGTACTTC
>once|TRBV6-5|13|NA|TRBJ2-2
CASSTTGTGELFF
TGTGCCAGCAGTACTACAGGGACCGGGGAGCTGTTTTTT
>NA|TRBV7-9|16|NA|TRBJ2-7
CASSLDKGPGFYEQYF
TGTGCCAGCAGCTTAGATAAGGGACCCGGCTTCTACGAGCAGTACTTC
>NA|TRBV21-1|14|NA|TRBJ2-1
CASSKWPIRVRKFF
TGTGCCAGCAGCAAATGGCCAATCAGGGTGAGGAAGTTCTTC
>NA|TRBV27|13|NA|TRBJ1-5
CASSRAGNQPQHF
TGTGCCAGCAGCCGAGCCGGGAATCAGCCCCAGCATTTT
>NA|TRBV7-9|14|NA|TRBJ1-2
CASSRWGGDDGYTF
TGTGCCAGCAGCCGCTGGGGGGGCGACGATGGCTACACCTTC
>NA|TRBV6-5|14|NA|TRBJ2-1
CASSYGRRGHQQFF
TGTGCCAGCAGTTACGGTAGGCGGGGACACCAGCAGTTCTTC
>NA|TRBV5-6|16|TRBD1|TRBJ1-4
CASSLSGTEINEKLFF
TGTGCCAGCAGCTTGTCGGGGACAGAAATAAATGAAAAACTGTTTTTT
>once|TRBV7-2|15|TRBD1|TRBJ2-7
CASSLRTGSLYEQYF
TGTGCCAGCAGCTTACGGACAGGATCCCTCTACGAGCAGTACTTC
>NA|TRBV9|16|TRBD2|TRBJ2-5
CASSVEWEGPQETQYF
TGTGCCAGCAGCGTCGAATGGGAGGGCCCCCAAGAGACCCAGTACTTC